These 19 T cell receptor beta chains came from one sample sequenced in a study of CD8 T cells in Susac syndrome. Reverse transcription of roughly 0.5 to 1 ug RNA was performed with random hexamers. TCRdb redid the calling of the immunoSEQ multiplex PCR reads with MiXCR, one entry per CDR3 protein. Counted here are over 100,000 distinct CDR3 sequences, about nine tenths occurring once; the ten biggest clones make up 0.14%. Sequenced: CD4+ T cells from PBMCs. These receptors originate from a human donor in good health.

This clonotype was observed once. This rearrangement joins TRBV5-1 to TRBJ1-2; TRBD1 might be the D (5 bases). The germline V and J ends were trimmed by 0 bases and 4 bases, with 13 bases remaining between them. CDR1 and CDR2 from the germline V gene are SGHRS and YFSETQ. The CDR3 loop spans 15 amino acids. This CDR3 is CASSLASQGPYGYTF. As DNA, the CDR3 is TGCGCCAGCAGCTTGGCCTCTCAGGGACCCTATGGCTACACCTTC.

V gene TRBV19 combines with J gene TRBJ1-2, with unresolved D. Trimming removed 2 bases at V and 3 bases at J, with 7 bases between. Germline V gives CDR1 LNHDA, CDR2 SQIVND (reference sequence). The CDR3 has 13 amino acids. The CDR3 here is CASSINGDYGYTF. As DNA, the CDR3 is TGTGCCAGTAGTATAAACGGGGACTATGGCTACACCTTC.

This clonotype was counted a single time. An end of the junction differs from the germline gene, which may be a read error. The genes are TRBV18 and TRBJ2-1, with D uncertain. Germline loops: CDR1 KGHSH, CDR2 LQKENI. CDR3 length: 12 residues. The CDR3 sequence: CANSPRYDEQFF. CDR3 coding DNA: TGTGCCAACTCACCCCGGTACGATGAGCAGTTCTTC.

This rearrangement joins TRBV7-7 to TRBJ2-7; 9 bases map to TRBD1. The V and J ends lost 4 bases and 7 bases, in that order; junction bases with no gene match: 5. The CDR3 runs 13 residues. Germline lookup yields CDR1 SSHAT and CDR2 FNYEAQ (reference sequence). CDR3 sequence reads: CASSSLGQGEQYF. Here the CDR3 DNA reads TGTGCCAGCAGCTCCCTGGGACAGGGTGAGCAGTACTTC.

V and J are TRBV29-1 and TRBJ2-7, with D perhaps matching TRBD1 (5 bases). This CDR3 is built from 13 residues. Trimming shortened V by 7 bases and J by 0 bases, and 13 bases separated the two germline ends. Looked up from germline, CDR1 is SQVTM and CDR2 is ANQGSEA. The CDR3 is CSASATDSYEQYF. The CDR3 DNA reads as TGCAGCGCCTCGGCGACAGACTCCTACGAGCAGTACTTC.

V usage is TRBV5-1 and J usage is TRBJ1-1, with TRBD1 matching over 7 bases. The V segment lost 4 bases and the J segment 1 base; nucleotides outside the gene matches: 10. The CDR3 spans 16 residues. The V gene's germline CDR1 is SGHRS and CDR2 YFSETQ. The CDR3 DNA sequence: TGCGCCAGCAGCGGCTGGGACAGTACTAAGAACACTGAAGCTTTCTTT. Its translation: CASSGWDSTKNTEAFF. The full variable domain, its missing parts supplied by reference TRBV5-1 and TRBJ1-1, is KAGVTQTPRYLIKTRGQQVTLSCSPISGHRSVSWYQQTPGQGLQFLFEYFSETQRNKGNFPGRFSGRQFSNSRSEMNVSTLELGDSALYLCASSGWDSTKNTEAFFGQGTRLTVV.

The gene calls are TRBV6-5 and TRBJ1-6, with D hard to call. Germline V gene sequence: CDR1 MNHEY, CDR2 SVGAGI. With 6 bases removed from V and 6 bases from J, the gap between germline ends came to 12 bases. This CDR3 has 14 amino acids. CDR3 region: CASRAPGINSPLHF. As DNA, the CDR3 is TGTGCCAGCAGGGCGCCTGGGATTAATTCACCCCTCCACTTT.

The chain couples TRBV7-7 to TRBJ2-3; maybe TRBD2 (6 bases). The germline V and J ends were trimmed by 5 bases and 6 bases, with 12 bases remaining between them. CDR1 and CDR2 (germline): SSHAT, FNYEAQ (reference sequence). There are 13 residues in the CDR3. CDR3 in DNA: TGTGCCAGCAGCCCGGGGACTTGGGATACGCAGTATTTT. It specifies CASSPGTWDTQYF.

This chain's CDR3 is CSAGGGLAGGHEQFF. The DNA for the CDR3 is TGCAGTGCTGGGGGGGGACTAGCGGGAGGGCATGAGCAGTTCTTC. The V call is TRBV20-1, the J call TRBJ2-1, with 16 nucleotides matching TRBD2. This CDR3 spans 15 amino acids. V lost 5 bases to trimming and J lost 8 bases; unmatched junction nucleotides: 6. CDR1 is DFQATT, CDR2 SNEGSKA, per germline (reference sequence).

This chain uses TRBV7-2 with TRBJ2-2, with 7 bases lining up with TRBD2. CDR3 length equals 15 residues. Germline CDR1 SGHTA, CDR2 FQGNSA. V trimming: 3 bases; J trimming: 0 bases; junction bases outside the gene matches: 1. CDR3 coding DNA: TGTGCCAGCAGCTTGGCGGGGGCGAACACCGGGGAGCTGTTTTTT. As protein: CASSLAGANTGELFF.

The chain couples TRBV7-8 to TRBJ2-2, with D possibly being TRBD2 (5 bases). The CDR3 extends over 13 amino acids. The V gene lost 6 bases and the J gene lost 4 bases, with 9 bases spanning the gap. Germline loops: CDR1 SGHVS, CDR2 FQNEAQ. The CDR3 DNA follows: TGTGCCAGCAGATCCGGAGGCACCGGGGAGCTGTTTTTT. Translated, it gives CASRSGGTGELFF.

The J gene is TRBJ2-3, the V gene TRBV7-3; 8 bases are a match to TRBD1. This CDR3 has 18 amino acids. Germline-derived CDR1 and CDR2 are SGHTA and FQGTGA. With 3 bases clipped from V and 4 bases from J, the junction kept 15 bases outside the gene matches. The CDR3, as DNA: TGTGCCAGCAGCTTCTTGGCCAGGGGGCTCATCAGGGCAGATACGCAGTATTTT. Translation: CASSFLARGLIRADTQYF.

The rearrangement uses TRBV12-3 or TRBV12-4 and TRBJ2-1, with a possible D match to TRBD1 (6 bases). The V end lost 6 bases, the J end lost 10 bases, and 16 bases lay between the germline ends. The CDR3 is 13 residues long. CDR3 sequence: CASSQTTGLEQFF. In DNA form, the CDR3 reads TGTGCCAGCAGCCAAACGACAGGCCTCGAGCAGTTCTTC.

This chain joins TRBV18 and TRBJ1-1; tentative D call: TRBD1 (5 bases). Germline V gene data show CDR1 as KGHSH and CDR2 as LQKENI. V lost 1 base and J lost 6, with 21 bases in between. The CDR3 covers 17 residues. CDR3 in amino acids: CASSPLAQAVGVSEAFF. The CDR3, as DNA: TGTGCCAGCTCACCACTCGCCCAGGCTGTAGGGGTCTCTGAAGCTTTCTTT. The entire variable domain, with the rest obtained from reference TRBV18 and TRBJ1-1, is as follows: NAGVMQNPRHLVRRRGQEARLRCSPMKGHSHVYWYRQLPEEGLKFMVYLQKENIIDESGMPKERFSAEFPKEGPSILRIQQVVRGDSAAYFCASSPLAQAVGVSEAFFGQGTRLTVV.

This clonotype was recorded a few times. J is TRBJ2-3 and V is TRBV4-1; D may be TRBD2 (5 bases). The germline V and J ends were trimmed by 4 bases and 1 base, with 12 bases remaining between them. This CDR3 contains 15 residues. CDR1 MGHRA and CDR2 YSYEKL come from the germline V gene. CDR3 nucleotides: TGCGCCAGCAGCCTGGGGTCCGGGGGCACAGATACGCAGTATTTT. It is translated as CASSLGSGGTDTQYF.

The chain uses TRBV7-2 and TRBJ2-2; weak D call: TRBD2 (5 bases). Germline CDR1 reads SGHTA; CDR2 reads FQGNSA. V was shortened by 5 bases and J by 4 bases, with 17 bases between the two germline ends. This CDR3 is 16 amino acids long. CDR3 sequence (DNA): TGTGCCAGCAGCCATCGGACGGACTTTCCCACCGGGGAGCTGTTTTTT. It translates to CASSHRTDFPTGELFF.

The rearrangement joins TRBV6-5 to TRBJ2-3; perhaps D is TRBD1 or TRBD2 (5 bases each). Between the trimmed V and J ends, which lost 4 bases and 7 bases, there was a span of 6 bases. CDR1 is MNHEY, CDR2 SVGAGI, per germline. This CDR3 comprises 11 residues. Here the CDR3 reads CASSLGHTQYF. For the CDR3, the DNA is TGTGCCAGCAGTTTGGGACATACGCAGTATTTT.

This chain joins TRBV3-1 and TRBJ1-6; D unresolved. The CDR3 runs 13 residues. Germline lookup yields CDR1 LGHDT and CDR2 YNNKEL (reference sequence). With 1 base removed from V and 13 bases from J, the gap between germline ends came to 11 bases. The CDR3 sequence is CASSQGPFLPLHF. The CDR3 DNA reads TGTGCCAGCAGCCAAGGCCCTTTCCTCCCCCTCCACTTT.

The chain uses TRBV7-2 and TRBJ1-1; 10 bases line up with TRBD1. Unmatched junction bases numbered 8, after V lost 6 bases and J lost 4 bases. The germline V gene has CDR1 SGHTA and CDR2 FQGNSA. The CDR3 loop spans 15 amino acids. In nucleotides, the CDR3 is TGTGCCAGCAGAAGACAGGGGGCGCCGGGCACTGAAGCTTTCTTT. This gives the protein CASRRQGAPGTEAFF.